This TCR beta chain is drawn from a study of shared clonotypes between healthy human individuals. CDR1 and CDR2 from the germline V gene are SGHRS and YFSETQ. Trimming removed 4 bases from V and 2 bases from J, with 16 bases in between. The CDR3 is 16 residues long. Study-wide results and caveats: What naive subsets generally showed was a larger estimated richness than memory subsets showed. Against clonotypes common to all four donors, non-shared ones had lower generation probabilities.

CD4+ cell separation produced CD45RA+ naive and CD45RA-negative memory subsets. As regards this clone: The antigen is unknown.

Sequencing used immunoSEQ multiplex PCR; TCRdb keeps in-frame clones, though not all of them. The table lists some 660,000 clones, around three quarters of them singletons. The clonotype was recovered from a woman in her 30s in good health. The genes are TRBV5-1 and TRBJ1-3; D possibly corresponds to TRBD1 (6 bases). The specimen sequenced was memory CD4+ T cells sorted from blood. Documented subset: CD45RA-negative fraction. In DNA, the CDR3 is TGCGCCAGCAGCACCGGACAGAGAAGTACTGGAAACACCATATATTTT. Encoded protein: CASSTGQRSTGNTIYF. Full variable domain (missing parts from reference TRBV5-1 and TRBJ1-3): KAGVTQTPRYLIKTRGQQVTLSCSPISGHRSVSWYQQTPGQGLQFLFEYFSETQRNKGNFPGRFSGRQFSNSRSEMNVSTLELGDSALYLCASSTGQRSTGNTIYFGEGSWLTVV.